The sequence of this T cell receptor (beta chain) was determined in a study of blood T cell repertoires in COVID-19. Per germline, CDR1 SGHDT and CDR2 YYEEEE. V was clipped by 4 bases and J by 6 bases; unmatched bases: 10. CDR3 size: 14 residues. The method was immunoSEQ multiplex PCR; TCRdb's version includes in-frame clones alone and lacks a portion of them. The repertoire holds around 250,000 clones, with about nine tenths as singletons. Participant-reported clinical history was the basis for cohort assignment. Recovered participants had two consecutive negative NP/OP PCR tests, healthcare professional clearance, or symptom resolution.

Specimen: PBMCs or T cells enriched from blood (not recorded which). This chain joins TRBV5-6 and TRBJ2-7, with TRBD1 identical over 7 bases. The TCR comes from a man younger than 30 who had recovered from COVID-19. The CDR3 coding sequence is TGTGCCAGCAGCAACAGAGACAGGGCGGGCGAGCAGTACTTC. Translation gives CASSNRDRAGEQYF.